This TCR beta chain was sequenced during a study of blood T cell repertoires in COVID-19. On the study more broadly: Specimens from acute and convalescent COVID-19 originated in the United States, Italy and Spain. In each case, the material was cDNA or gDNA derived from T cells, B-cell-depleted T cells, or PBMCs.

In the source study's methods: Reference gene primers were amplified, and this amplification served to estimate nucleated cell counts. TCRdb keeps only in-frame clones here, not all; method: immunoSEQ multiplex PCR. V, J and clone size reflect that table, while D and trimming were determined from the DNA. The table shows roughly 200,000 clones, with under 90% occurring only once. Followed longitudinally, the Seattle patients had been enrolled during active infection. This CDR3 has 14 amino acids. V lost 3 bases and J lost 4; bases outside the gene matches: 4. Germline V gives CDR1 KGHSH, CDR2 LQKENI. This TCR was recovered from a woman of 80 years or more with COVID-19, enrolled during active disease. V usage is TRBV18 and J usage is TRBJ2-5, with 8 bases aligning to TRBD1. The sequencing sample was made of peripheral blood. The CDR3 DNA sequence: TGTGCCAGCTCACCCAGAACAGGGGGAGAGACCCAGTACTTC. It codes for CASSPRTGGETQYF.